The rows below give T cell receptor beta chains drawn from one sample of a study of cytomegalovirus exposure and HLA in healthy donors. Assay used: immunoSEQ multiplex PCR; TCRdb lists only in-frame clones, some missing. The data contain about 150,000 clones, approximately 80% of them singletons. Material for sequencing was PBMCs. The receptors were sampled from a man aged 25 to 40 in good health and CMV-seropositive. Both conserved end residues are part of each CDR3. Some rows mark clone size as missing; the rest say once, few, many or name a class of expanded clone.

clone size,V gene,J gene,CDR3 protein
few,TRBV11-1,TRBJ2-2,CASSRRTFNTGELFF
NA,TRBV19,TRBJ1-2,CASSNPGVSKRYPF
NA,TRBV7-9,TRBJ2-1,CSSSWGTGTHPAEQFF
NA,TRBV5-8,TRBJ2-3,CASSFKGATDTQYF
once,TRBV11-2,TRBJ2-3,CASSLDPRPDTQYF
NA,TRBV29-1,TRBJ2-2,CSVVGRAGAGELFF
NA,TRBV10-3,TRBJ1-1,CAISAQGANTEAFF
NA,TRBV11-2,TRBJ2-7,CASSLPPGLAGGTTYEQYF
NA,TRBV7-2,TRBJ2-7,CASSSDQAGVNHEQYF
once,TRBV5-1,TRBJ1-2,CASSLIIGQGGYTF
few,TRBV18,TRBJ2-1,CASSPGQGVSYNEQFF
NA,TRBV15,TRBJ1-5,CATSRVAQPQHF
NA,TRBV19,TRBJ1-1,CASSERGSGRVTEAFF
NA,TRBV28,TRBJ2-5,CASSPPGQGDQETQYF
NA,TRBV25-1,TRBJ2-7,CASSVARLSSYEQYF
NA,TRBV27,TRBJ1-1,CASSYLRTGDQLQAFF
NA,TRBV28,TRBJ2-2,CASRTGTGELFF
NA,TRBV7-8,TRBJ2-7,CASSLYIGAGEQYF
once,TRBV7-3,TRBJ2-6,CASSKIQGSRANVLTF
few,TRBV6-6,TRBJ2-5,CASRESSKETQYF
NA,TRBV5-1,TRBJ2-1,CASSLVAGVGNEQFF
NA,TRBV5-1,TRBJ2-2,CASSLAGGDTGELFF
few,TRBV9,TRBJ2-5,CASSVEGSGRAETQYF
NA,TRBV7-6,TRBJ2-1,CASSAVYNEQFF
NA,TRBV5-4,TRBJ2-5,CASSLVEESETQYF
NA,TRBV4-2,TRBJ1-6,CASSHRTPSWNSPLHF
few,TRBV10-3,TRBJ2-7,CATLTGDEQYF
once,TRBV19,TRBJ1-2,CASNREGYGYTF
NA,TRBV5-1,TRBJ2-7,CASSTGLAGGTPNEQYF
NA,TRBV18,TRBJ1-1,CASSPPLAGGTEAFF
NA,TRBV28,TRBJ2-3,CASSLVGQGGDTQYF
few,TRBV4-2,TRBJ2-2,CASSQEGGRVAGELFF
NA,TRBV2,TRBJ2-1,CASSERLGGLFYNEQFF
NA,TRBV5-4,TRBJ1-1,CASSADRGAEAFF
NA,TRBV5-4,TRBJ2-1,CASSSPTRNNEQFF
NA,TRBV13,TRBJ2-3,CASSTSGSSGDTQYF
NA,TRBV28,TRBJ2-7,CASSPPSRDRHEQYF
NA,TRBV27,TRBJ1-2,CASSPRGHPPNYGYTF
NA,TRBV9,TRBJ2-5,CASGRNQETQYF
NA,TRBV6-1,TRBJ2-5,CASSWGQPQYF
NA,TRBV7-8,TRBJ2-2,CASSLVQLADGELFF
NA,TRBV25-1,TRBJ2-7,CASSEYSSRGEQYF
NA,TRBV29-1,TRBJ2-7,CSVVPGLGAYEQYF
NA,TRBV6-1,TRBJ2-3,CASTLGQGMDTQYF
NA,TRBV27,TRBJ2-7,CASSLQGSYEQYF
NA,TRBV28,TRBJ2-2,CAIYSSGRSTGELFF
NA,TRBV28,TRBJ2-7,CASSHGTGTSSYEQYF
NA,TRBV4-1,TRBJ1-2,CASSQGDRGFDGYTF
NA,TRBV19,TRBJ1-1,CASVRGGNTEAFF
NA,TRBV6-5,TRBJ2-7,CASSSILYEQYF
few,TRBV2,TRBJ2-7,CASSESSGRGEQYF
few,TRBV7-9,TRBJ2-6,CASSLGTENSGANVLTF
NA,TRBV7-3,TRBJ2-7,CASSLSGTSDEQYF
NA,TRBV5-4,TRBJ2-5,CASSLHGGGLPNLAYF
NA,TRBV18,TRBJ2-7,CASSPSSGGYEQYF
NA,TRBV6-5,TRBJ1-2,CASSSGVYGYTF
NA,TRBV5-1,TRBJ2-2,CASSLVLAGVTGELFF